This T cell receptor beta chain is drawn from a study of beta chain features in type 1 diabetes. Turning to the study itself: Summed over all samples, the examined sorted cells came to 95 million to 130 million. General study points: In comparison with healthy donors, patients had naive, central memory and Treg TCRB repertoires that appeared more similar. Shorter TCRB CDR3s, moderately but significantly so, marked every one of the four CD4+ subsets in Type 1 diabetes patients. Since sequencing was performed on cDNA, cells with high TCR expression could be over-represented.

Every isolated RNA sample was fully reverse transcribed, so sequencing captured expressed TCRB transcripts. Here immunoSEQ multiplex PCR was the method, and the copy in TCRdb shows in-frame clones only, minus some. This sample has fewer than 300,000 clones; roughly a tenth occur once, and the top ten carry about 0.018%. This clone was recorded a few times. Its antigen is as yet unknown. Sorting gave populations that all exceeded 95% purity. Germline lookup yields CDR1 ENHRY and CDR2 SYGVKD. J was trimmed by 2 bases and V by 6 bases; bases with no gene match: 7. This CDR3 region has 14 residues. The receptor's source is a man aged 25 to 40 with type 1 diabetes. The chain combines TRBV10-3 with TRBJ2-7, with 7 bases matching TRBD1. What was sequenced was naive CD4+ T cells from blood. The CDR3 nucleotides read TGTGCCATCAGAGACGGGACAGCAACCTACGAGCAGTACTTC. Its protein product is CAIRDGTATYEQYF.